Below, one T cell receptor (beta chain) is given with its context. The sample originates from a study of blood T cell repertoires in COVID-19. Whole-study context: Samples taken during acute and convalescent COVID-19 were collected in the United States, Italy and Spain.

Sequencing used immunoSEQ multiplex PCR; TCRdb keeps in-frame clones, though not all of them. The sample has around 180,000 clones, roughly 88% seen once. The CDR3 contains 15 residues. The J segment lost 5 bases and the V segment lost 4 bases, leaving 2 bases of the junction unmatched. CDR1 and CDR2 (germline): LNHNV, YYDKDF (reference sequence). Sequenced input: PBMCs or T cells enriched from blood (not recorded which). The source is a woman aged 25-40 years who had recovered from COVID-19. The V gene is TRBV15, the J gene TRBJ1-6, with 10 bases aligning to TRBD1. The chain's CDR3 is CATSTGQGDNSPLHF. CDR3 DNA: TGTGCCACCAGCACTGGACAGGGGGATAATTCACCCCTCCACTTT.